The clone carrying this T cell receptor (beta chain) was observed many times. The data are from a study of T cells after yellow fever vaccination. Study-wide context: The authors prepared low-cell-number fractions using SMART-Seq v4 Ultra Low Input.

TCRdb recomputed calls from the 5' RACE reads with MiXCR, one row per CDR3 protein. Of about 45,000 distinct CDR3 sequences in the sample, about 6.8% were seen once. The study's findings and limits: When the response was secondary, it was weaker but reached its peak faster, day 5 versus 15. Although most clonotypes did not, a small share appeared in both CD4 and CD8 compartments. Clones from primary vaccination mostly reappeared after the booster (96% CD4, 88% CD8).

This CDR3 comprises 17 residues. Germline CDR1 SGHRS, CDR2 YFSETQ. The germline V and J ends were trimmed by 6 bases and 5 bases, with 24 bases remaining between them. This sequence originates from a man between 25 and 39 years old who received the YFV17D yellow fever vaccine. The V gene is TRBV5-1, the J gene TRBJ1-5; the D gene is possibly TRBD1 (5 bases). Sequenced here: CD8+ T cells not binding an NS4B(214-222) dextramer, sorted from PBMCs, sampled 45 days after the yellow fever booster vaccination. The CDR3 DNA reads TGCGCCAGCATCCGAATTGACAGATGGCCCGGGGATCAGCCCCAGCATTTT. This gives the protein CASIRIDRWPGDQPQHF.